This T cell receptor (beta chain) was sequenced during a study of cytomegalovirus exposure and HLA in healthy donors (dated by TCRdb to the late 2010s). Study-wide context: An earlier analysis of 587 of the donors reported about 300 Gb of sequence data and 95 million to 140 million unique TCR beta sequences obtained from 180 million or so T cells. Roughly 320 gigabases of sequencing data and 70 million to 100 million unique TCR sequences made up an early release that covered several hundred HLA-typed donors. Among the roughly 430 genotyped donors, roughly 80% belonged to the genetic ancestry cluster associated with self-reported Caucasian donors. The study aimed to test whether cataloging public T cell receptors could reveal signatures of past pathogen exposure. The T cell repertoires of around 730 subjects were profiled by immunosequencing and related to cytomegalovirus serostatus. In addition to the first cohort of hundreds of subjects, a separate validation cohort of under 150 different subjects was used. High-throughput TCR immunosequencing, statistical association of individual TCRs with disease status, and machine learning were combined to predict cytomegalovirus infection status. A later analysis re-examined previously published TCR beta repertoires from just over 650 donors and added high-resolution HLA genotyping to investigate patterns of TCR occurrence. Rather than drawing on any new phenotypic data, the later analysis identified candidate immune exposures from TCR beta sequences and the way those sequences occurred across donors. An earlier analysis of 587 of the donors used high-throughput TCR beta sequencing to judge whether each TCR beta V gene segment behaved as functional or pseudogenic. Donor age, sex, ethnicity and CMV serostatus were collected together with the repertoire data. In a later genetic analysis, genome-wide SNP genotypes for about 60% of the 666 donors were used, and that subset was treated as a discovery cohort. All discovery cohort repertoires had been generated on a single sequencing platform. HLA typing included class I and class II loci at four-digit resolution. The number of donors typed differed by locus, with roughly 629-640 for A, B, C, DRB1 and DQB1, roughly 520 for DQA1, approximately 570 for DPA1, and around 450 for DPB1. Four or five DR-DQ haplotypes were handled as single units for association and clustering because linkage in the cohort was strong. Among about 390 genotyped donors of the cohort, an average of roughly 240,000 unique TCR beta nucleotide sequences were sequenced per donor, roughly 20% of them non-productive.

Findings and caveats that apply to the study as a whole: According to a later genetic analysis, donors in an Asian-associated ancestry cluster had fewer N-insertions in productive TCRs than the roughly 670-donor mean. The sequencing pipeline was judged likely to have produced a cluster of highly shared sequence variants as a technical artifact. In a later analysis, most CMV-associated TCR beta chains were found to appear HLA-restricted, with HLA associations seemingly driven largely by CMV exposure. A further reported finding was that TCR beta sequences accurately predicted the HLA-A and HLA-B alleles for most subjects in the first cohort. Roughly uniform sequencing depth across donors was assumed in presence/absence analyses, although this assumption may not hold. In a later analysis, HLA-associated TCR beta chains were found to be more clonally expanded and to have lower generation probabilities than equally common non-associated chains. Linkage disequilibrium might explain the correlated functional status among segregating V segments, but an unknown experimental factor could not be excluded. The earlier analysis of around 600 of the donors excluded around 17 rarely observed V segments, including chromosome 9 orphons, because counts were too low. In this cohort, only TCR beta chains were sequenced, and detectable features were limited by the absence of alpha or paired-chain data. The authors suggested that the approach could potentially be extended to other disease states and immunological phenotypes. When HLA alleles, especially DR and DQ, strongly co-occurred, attributing TCR associations to individual alleles was difficult. Because the 87-base-pair reads could not distinguish some IMGT-functional V segments, including TRBV6-2 and TRBV6-3, those segments were excluded. V-gene and J-gene trimming of TCR beta chains was associated with a missense DCLRE1C variant in a later genetic analysis, and the association was replicated in an independent cohort. Cytomegalovirus status was reported to be diagnosed by the classifier with high specificity and sensitivity in both the original and validation cohorts. Several of the top co-occurrence clusters appeared to be linked to parvovirus B19, influenza, CMV and Epstein-Barr virus, according to a later analysis. The study gave a list of around 170 TCR beta chains associated with cytomegalovirus. In an earlier analysis of about 600 of the donors, most TCR beta V segments appeared in productive rearrangements about 90% or about 30% of the time, broadly matching IMGT annotations. Most TCR sequences were observed very rarely across donors, whereas some public TCRs were present in many individuals. The only immune exposure information available for the cohort was CMV serostatus. Specific HLA alleles were associated with about 17,000 TCR beta sequences at a false discovery rate of 0.05 in a later analysis. According to a later analysis, TCR association rates differed among HLA loci, with DRB1 alleles showing the most associated TCRs and HLA-C alleles showing the fewest. In vitro tests confirmed that a few of the cytomegalovirus-associated TCR beta chains recognize cytomegalovirus antigens. Because HLA typing was unavailable for some donors at each locus, only the typed subset was used in association tests.

The library was made by the immunoSEQ multiplex PCR assay. For the multiplex PCR, a mixture combining 60 forward primers for TCR Vbeta segments and 13 reverse primers for TCR Jbeta segments was used. A multiplex PCR assay on genomic DNA amplified the CDR3 region of rearranged TCR beta genes. Amplified TCR beta libraries were sequenced as 87-base-pair reads on the Illumina HiSeq System. The study's processing was this. In a later analysis, 77 million or so unique TCR beta chains were counted across the 666 repertoires, and approximately 11 million of these chains were shared by at least two donors. Raw reads were error-corrected and collapsed into unique sequences by a nearest-neighbor algorithm in which closely related sequences were merged to remove PCR and sequencing errors. CDR3 sequences were aligned to IMGT reference sequences to assign V, D and J gene segments. For a sequence to be retained, at least a six-nucleotide match to both a V gene segment and a J gene segment was required. A rearrangement counted as productive if the CDR3 had no stop codons and remained in frame with V and J, and every other rearrangement counted as non-productive. CDR3 was defined according to IMGT convention as the region running from the second conserved V-encoded cysteine to the conserved J-encoded phenylalanine. The earlier analysis of about 570 of the donors excluded any sequence lacking an unambiguous match to a single V gene segment. In an earlier analysis of around 590 of the donors, a V segment was called functional when productive rearrangements were above 56.7%, and segregating when the standard deviation between donors exceeded 5%. To diagnose cytomegalovirus status from the catalog of TCR beta chain sequences, a statistical classification framework was built. A later analysis assigned V and J genes by comparing TCR nucleotide sequences with IMGT/GENE-DB human TR gene sequences. In a later analysis, CDR3 sequences and most-parsimonious VDJ recombination scenarios were assigned using the TCRdist pipeline. A later analysis defined each TCR beta chain by its CDR3 amino acid sequence plus V-gene family, and excluded reads lacking a unique V-gene family. To address suspected cross-contamination and a sequencing artifact, a later analysis removed a few hundred highly shared, low-generation-probability nucleotide sequences. A later analysis calculated a clonal expansion index for each public chain from normalized within-repertoire ranks of inferred template counts. In a later analysis, generation probabilities were computed with a VDJ recombination model fitted to out-of-frame rearrangements, and the resulting probabilities were checked against IGoR. In a later analysis, TCR-TCR, TCR-HLA and TCR-CMV co-occurrence was scored with hypergeometric tests, and a repertoire-size bias correction was applied to TCR pairs. A later analysis estimated false discovery rates by permuting HLA or CMV assignments 20 times. In a later analysis, co-occurring TCRs were grouped using DBSCAN, and TCRdist sequence similarity was added for clustering within HLA-allele-positive subsets. Repertoires with fewer than 30,000 or more than 120,000 public chains, plus five repertoires with anomalous nucleotide sharing, were excluded from co-occurrence clustering. TCRdb's version of the immuneACCESS table is confined to in-frame rearrangements and falls short of the full clone set. An unresolved V gene accounts for under half of the shortfall where checked; the remainder is of unknown origin. That table supplies the V and J calls and clone size; D and trimming were determined from the DNA. The sample table contains fewer than 110,000 clones; only one count was recorded for roughly 70% of them. 8% to 13% of the sample comes from the top ten.

The cohort comprised 670 or so healthy bone marrow donors. At the time of sampling, all cohort members were nominally healthy, though unrecorded immune exposures were likely present. The donor was CMV seronegative and belonged to the group of 352 seronegative cohort members. Each donor provided a peripheral blood sample, and peripheral blood mononuclear cells were used for TCR beta sequencing. The Qiagen DNeasy Blood Extraction Kit was used to extract genomic DNA from the blood cell samples. This clone turned up a few times. The specificity of this receptor is unknown. Base qualities are missing; no much larger clone stands one base away. Sequences SGHRS (CDR1) and YFSETQ (CDR2) are obtained from the germline V gene. Trimming accounts for 0 bases at V and 8 bases at J, while the number of junction bases matched to no gene is 1. Reading from cysteine to phenylalanine, the CDR3 counts 14 amino acids. CDR3 DNA is the only sequence kept; it has 42 bases, read in frame from the first base.

The receptor chain draws on TRBV5-1 and TRBJ1-4, and TRBD1 matches 10 of the central bases. The receptor was derived from a middle-aged man in good health and CMV-seronegative. The specimen sequenced was PBMCs. The CDR3 is CASSLGDRGEKLFF. The DNA is TGCGCCAGCAGCTTGGGGGACAGGGGCGAAAAACTGTTTTTT.